Sequencing of this T cell receptor (beta chain) was carried out in a study of T cell repertoires in cytomegalovirus infection (dated by TCRdb to 2018 to 2020). Describing the broader study: Alongside well-studied HLA-B-restricted epitopes, the peptide stimulations were aimed at recently identified HLA-C-restricted CMV epitopes, whose presentation resists viral immunomodulation. The HLA type of each donor mattered for the analysis, because public TCR beta signatures pointed to carriage of CMV infection along with the matching HLA type. The investigation overall reported the following: In both this cohort and an independent cohort of more than 350 donors, the cumulative frequency of public TCR beta family members distinguished carriers of CMV infection plus the relevant HLA type. The ex vivo response was dominated by HLA-C-restricted CMV-specific TCR beta clonotypes, which also provided the single most frequent clonotype in two of eight donors.

Per the publication, the treatment or condition label means: in vitro stimulation with specific CMV peptide epitopes to enrich CMV-specific T cells. About this clonotype: No antigen is known for it. Base-call qualities are not available, and no considerably larger clone is one nucleotide away.

Data came from an Illumina HiSeq 1500. TCRdb applied fastp at Q25 and MiXCR to the public reads, then kept only in-frame beta chains. Every distinct CDR3 protein forms one entry, paired with its most common genes and DNA. This sample gives tens of thousands of distinct CDR3 sequences in total; roughly a fifth of them show up just once. The top ten hold around 64% of the sample. Reading the germline V gene gives CDR1 SGHVS and CDR2 FNYEAQ. The CDR3 goes from the cysteine to the phenylalanine over 15 residues. Only CDR3 DNA remains: 45 bases, in frame from the first base. The V end loses 1 base and the J end loses 0 bases, and a stretch of 10 bases separates them.

The sample in question was CD8+ T cells from cultured PBMCs, obtained from culture after CMV antigen stimulation. The receptor was isolated from a human donor in good health (CMV status not recorded). Some clones in this sample may be carry-over from other donors' samples. Rearrangement joined TRBV7-6 to TRBJ2-7; the D segment could be TRBD1, given 5 matching bases. The nucleotide sequence reads TGTGCCAGCAGCTTAGGGGCAGGGCTCTCCTACGAGCAGTACTTC. This sequence encodes CASSLGAGLSYEQYF.